The source of this T cell receptor beta chain is a study of regulatory T cells in long-lasting Graves disease. Notes on the study in general: Persistent disease preferred TRBV28, TRBJ1-2 and TRBJ2-5; new disease, TRBV20-1 and TRBJ2-1.

Arm-PCR of CDR3 regions and iRepertoire HTBI primers were used to build TCR beta libraries. TCRdb reanalysed the multiplex PCR reads using MiXCR and keeps one entry per CDR3 protein. This table has roughly 500,000 distinct CDR3 sequences, roughly 13% appearing once. Concerning this clonotype: Its antigen is not known.

The sample's time point: newly diagnosed GD, antithyroid drugs for less than 3 months. PBMC-derived RNA was used for the TCR library. This CDR3 is 13 amino acids long. CDR1 and CDR2 (germline): KGHSH, LQKENI. V shed 1 base, J shed 6 bases, and the junction held 2 bases outside the gene matches. This sample also appeared in a second study, on T cells in Graves' hyperthyroidism and ophthalmopathy. That work states: The HTBI primer set served for first-round RT-PCR of the TCR CDR3. Most thyroid-expanded clonotypes above 0.001 were also found in blood. In the analysis, a 13 V-J model separated ophthalmopathy from stable hyperthyroidism.

This sample comprised peripheral blood mononuclear cells (PBMCs), obtained at new diagnosis, from a patient treated with antithyroid drugs. The origin of this receptor is a man in his thirties or forties with Graves disease. This rearrangement joins TRBV18 to TRBJ1-2; TRBD1 aligns across 7 bases. In nucleotides, the CDR3 is TGTGCCAGCTCACCACAGGGGGCAGATGGCTACACCTTC. Protein product: CASSPQGADGYTF.